Listed below are T cell receptor beta chains from one sample, sequenced in a study of shared clonotypes between healthy human individuals. Sequencing was performed with immunoSEQ multiplex PCR; in TCRdb, only in-frame clones are kept and a portion is missing. The profile covers 200,000 to 250,000 clones, with over 60% appearing a single time and more than 9.5% taken by the ten largest. Sequenced input: memory CD4+ T cells sorted from blood. The source is a man aged 25-45 years in good health. The CDR3 runs from the conserved cysteine through the conserved F or W. Fields, in order: J gene, V gene, D gene, clone size, CDR3 protein, CDR3 DNA. A D gene is named only where the DNA matches it firmly. Size is omitted from some rows. Given values are once, few, many or a class for expanded clones.

TRBJ2-7,TRBV5-1,NA,NA,CASSGEVRLDEQYF,TGCGCCAGCAGCGGTGAGGTCCGGCTGGACGAGCAGTACTTC
TRBJ2-7,TRBV20-1,NA,few,CSARDIYEQYF,TGCAGTGCTAGAGATATCTACGAGCAGTACTTC
TRBJ2-5,TRBV5-4,TRBD2,once,CASSFERGGETQYF,TGTGCCAGCAGCTTCGAGCGGGGGGGTGAGACCCAGTACTTC
TRBJ1-4,TRBV27,NA,NA,CASSFLGVNEKLFF,TGTGCCAGCAGTTTCCTCGGGGTGAATGAAAAACTGTTTTTT
TRBJ2-3,TRBV9,NA,few,CASSVGRRDRSTDTQYF,TGTGCCAGCAGCGTAGGTCGGCGGGACAGAAGCACAGATACGCAGTATTTT
TRBJ2-7,TRBV18,NA,few,CASSPDRRVQYF,TGTGCCAGCTCACCTGACCGCCGGGTGCAGTACTTC
TRBJ2-7,TRBV5-4,TRBD2,NA,CASSGALAGSLNF,TGTGCCAGCAGCGGGGCCCTAGCGGGATCATTGAACTTC
TRBJ2-1,TRBV5-1,NA,NA,CASSLMESNNEQFF,TGCGCCAGCAGCTTGATGGAGTCAAACAATGAGCAGTTCTTC
TRBJ2-1,TRBV10-3,TRBD1,NA,CAISRTGEQFF,TGTGCCATCAGTCGGACAGGTGAGCAGTTCTTC
TRBJ2-5,TRBV7-9,NA,NA,CGSSERGEETQYF,TGTGGTTCTAGCGAGAGAGGGGAAGAGACCCAGTACTTC
TRBJ2-2,TRBV5-4,TRBD2,once,CASSPISGSAAGELFF,TGTGCCAGCAGCCCAATTAGCGGGAGCGCCGCCGGGGAGCTGTTTTTT
TRBJ2-1,TRBV5-5,TRBD2,NA,CASTKGGLSIPFF,TGTGCCAGCACAAAGGGAGGGCTCAGTATTCCGTTCTTC
TRBJ2-5,TRBV7-2,TRBD2,NA,CASREQTSGETQYF,TGTGCCAGCAGGGAACAAACTAGCGGGGAGACCCAGTACTTC
TRBJ1-1,TRBV29-1,NA,NA,CSAGRGPTEAFF,TGCAGCGCCGGTCGGGGGCCCACTGAAGCTTTCTTT
TRBJ2-3,TRBV5-1,TRBD2,NA,CASSAGTSGLDTQYF,TGCGCCAGCAGCGCCGGGACTAGCGGGCTTGATACGCAGTATTTT
TRBJ2-1,TRBV7-2,NA,few,CASRLKGAEQFF,TGTGCCAGCAGACTGAAAGGGGCTGAGCAGTTCTTC
TRBJ1-2,TRBV28,TRBD1,NA,CASRHRGSGYTF,TGTGCCAGCAGACACAGGGGATCTGGCTACACCTTC
TRBJ2-5,TRBV15,NA,NA,CATSRAREGAVKTQYF,TGTGCCACCAGCAGAGCCCGGGAGGGGGCTGTGAAGACCCAGTACTTC
TRBJ2-3,TRBV6-5,NA,NA,CASSLQGSRYF,TGTGCCAGCAGTTTGCAGGGCTCACGGTATTTT
TRBJ1-2,TRBV28,NA,NA,CASSRAQRDYGYTF,TGTGCCAGCAGTAGAGCACAGAGGGACTATGGCTACACCTTC
TRBJ1-2,TRBV5-6,NA,NA,CASNPQRSNYGYTF,TGTGCCAGCAACCCACAAAGATCAAACTATGGCTACACCTTC
TRBJ2-3,TRBV2,NA,NA,CAITVGTLSTDTQYF,TGTGCCATCACCGTGGGGACCCTAAGCACAGATACGCAGTATTTT
TRBJ2-1,TRBV10-2,TRBD1,NA,CASSDQGQGNEQFF,TGCGCCAGCAGTGATCAAGGACAGGGGAATGAGCAGTTCTTC
TRBJ1-5,TRBV4-3,NA,NA,CASSQDVGGYGNQPQHF,TGCGCCAGCAGCCAAGATGTTGGGGGGTATGGCAATCAGCCCCAGCATTTT
TRBJ2-7,TRBV5-5,TRBD1,few,CASSLGQGATYEQYF,TGTGCCAGCAGCTTGGGGCAGGGGGCAACCTACGAGCAGTACTTC
TRBJ2-7,TRBV7-7,TRBD2,NA,CASSSAGVTYEQYF,TGTGCCAGCAGCTCCGCGGGGGTAACCTACGAGCAGTACTTC
TRBJ2-3,TRBV19,TRBD2,NA,CASSRTSGSLDTQYF,TGTGCCAGTAGTCGGACTAGCGGGAGTCTAGATACGCAGTATTTT
TRBJ2-1,TRBV5-1,TRBD2,NA,CATMTSGSSLDEQFF,TGCGCCACCATGACTAGCGGGAGTTCTCTCGATGAGCAGTTCTTC
TRBJ2-5,TRBV9,TRBD1,NA,CASSVYRGSQQETQYF,TGTGCCAGCAGCGTCTACAGGGGCAGCCAACAAGAGACCCAGTACTTC
TRBJ2-7,TRBV5-1,NA,NA,CASNMDTTSYEQYF,TGCGCCAGCAACATGGACACCACCTCCTACGAGCAGTACTTC
TRBJ1-2,TRBV21-1,NA,NA,CASSCYDRGRTGYTF,TGTGCCAGCAGCTGTTATGACAGGGGAAGGACTGGCTACACCTTC
TRBJ2-3,TRBV7-9,TRBD1,NA,CASSLGTGTGDSDTQYF,TGTGCCAGCAGCTTAGGAACCGGGACAGGGGACTCAGATACGCAGTATTTT
TRBJ2-5,TRBV5-1,NA,once,CASRPGTPQGTQYF,TGCGCCAGCAGACCCGGGACCCCCCAGGGGACCCAGTACTTC
TRBJ1-1,TRBV30,NA,NA,CAWSQALNTEAFF,TGTGCCTGGAGTCAAGCCCTTAACACTGAAGCTTTCTTT
TRBJ2-7,TRBV28,NA,NA,CASSHLRLRDSNFYEQYF,TGTGCCAGCAGTCATCTCAGGTTACGGGACTCGAACTTCTACGAGCAGTACTTC
TRBJ2-5,TRBV7-9,NA,NA,CASSFGAQARETQYF,TGTGCCAGCAGCTTTGGGGCGCAGGCCAGGGAGACCCAGTACTTC
TRBJ2-5,TRBV4-2,TRBD2,NA,CASSQGLREGGETQYF,TGTGCCAGCAGCCAAGGTTTACGGGAGGGGGGAGAGACCCAGTACTTC
TRBJ2-3,TRBV29-1,NA,NA,CSVTAADTQYF,TGCAGCGTGACAGCGGCAGATACGCAGTATTTT
TRBJ1-5,TRBV19,TRBD1,NA,CASSTGTGYNQPQHF,TGTGCCAGTAGTACCGGGACAGGGTACAATCAGCCCCAGCATTTT
TRBJ1-4,TRBV6-5,NA,NA,CASSYYSRRQVEKLFF,TGTGCCAGCAGTTACTATTCCAGGCGTCAGGTGGAAAAACTGTTTTTT
TRBJ1-2,TRBV7-4,NA,NA,CASSSRLQTLYGYTF,TGTGCCAGCAGCTCCAGACTGCAAACCCTCTATGGCTACACCTTC
TRBJ2-2,TRBV7-9,NA,few,CASRRDLTGELFF,TGTGCCAGCAGGCGGGACCTCACCGGGGAGCTGTTTTTT
TRBJ2-5,TRBV7-2,TRBD2,many,CASSLTGRSQETQYF,TGTGCCAGCAGCTTAACCGGGAGGTCTCAAGAGACCCAGTACTTC
TRBJ1-2,TRBV28,NA,NA,CASSLSEGPPYGYTF,TGTGCCAGCAGTTTATCAGAGGGCCCCCCCTATGGCTACACCTTC
TRBJ2-7,TRBV5-4,TRBD2,NA,CASSFGGRNGEQYF,TGTGCCAGCAGCTTCGGCGGGAGGAATGGGGAGCAGTACTTC
TRBJ1-2,TRBV13,NA,NA,CASSPWGANYGYTF,TGTGCCAGCAGCCCCTGGGGAGCTAACTATGGCTACACCTTC
TRBJ2-1,TRBV2,NA,NA,CATNRAWDNEQFF,TGTGCCACCAACAGGGCTTGGGACAATGAGCAGTTCTTC
TRBJ2-1,TRBV7-8,NA,few,CASSPGPSSYNEQFF,TGTGCCAGCAGCCCCGGACCGAGCTCCTACAATGAGCAGTTCTTC
TRBJ1-2,TRBV7-2,NA,NA,CASSPSVLAGGYTF,TGTGCCAGCAGCCCTAGTGTCCTAGCGGGCGGCTACACCTTC
TRBJ2-1,TRBV6-5,NA,NA,CASSYSPLFSYNEQFF,TGTGCCAGCAGTTACTCCCCACTCTTCTCCTACAATGAGCAGTTCTTC
TRBJ2-7,TRBV4-3,TRBD2,once,CASSQSRGSVYEQYF,TGCGCCAGCAGCCAAAGCCGCGGGAGTGTGTACGAGCAGTACTTC
TRBJ2-7,TRBV6-1,NA,NA,CASSEAGPRYEQYF,TGTGCCAGCAGTGAAGCGGGACCACGCTACGAGCAGTACTTC